Given below is one TCR beta chain in context. Its target antigen remains unknown. Within one base of it there is no much larger clone, and no base qualities were kept. Explained via the paper, the time point label denotes: week 35, safety follow-up. Each vaccine dose was 300 ug of a 20-mer mutant IDH1 peptide in Montanide, given subcutaneously with topical imiquimod. Across visits V03 through V10, patients got a total of eight vaccinations, given in weeks 1, 3, 5, 7, 11, 15, 19 and 23. All donors had newly diagnosed IDH1-mutant astrocytomas of WHO grade 3 or 4 that showed loss of nuclear ATRX. The samples were drawn from NOA16, a multicentre, single-arm, open-label phase I trial in Germany that tested a mutant IDH1 peptide vaccine in humans for the first time. Genomic DNA for TCRB sequencing was extracted from EDTA blood using the DNeasy Blood and Tissue Kit. The data were taken from a study of a mutant IDH1 vaccine in newly diagnosed glioma (dated by TCRdb to the early 2020s). Context from the whole study: Vaccination began 4-6 weeks after radiotherapy alone, or alongside temozolomide cycles in the chemotherapy-containing groups. Of the roughly 33 treated patients, 62.5% were male and about 40% were female, and the mean age was 40.4 years. Before enrollment, patients had received standard therapy of radiotherapy alone, temozolomide alone, or radiochemotherapy with temozolomide; most received the combination. The week-35 safety follow-up was designated visit V12, and the week-47 end of study was designated visit V13. Peripheral blood was collected at six visits: V03 (baseline), V05, V07, V10, V12 and V13. For exploratory analyses, fewer than 30 treated patients had longitudinal TCRB deep sequencing done wherever samples were available.

The CDR3 goes from the cysteine to the phenylalanine over 14 residues. CDR3 DNA only is kept here, 42 bases in frame from base 1. The germline V gene supplies CDR1 SGHVS and CDR2 FQNEAQ. V has 7 bases trimmed and J has 8 bases trimmed; junction bases matching no gene number 9. On the study overall, not on this receptor specifically: The authors stated that sample limitations prevented analyses of patient blood samples from being reproduced. Pseudoprogression appeared unrelated to alterations in the top peripheral T cell clonotypes detected by TCRB sequencing. Selection of PBMC samples for TCRB deep sequencing was based on availability. Immune responses induced by the vaccine were seen in 90% to 95% of patients across multiple MHC alleles.

Receptor amplification or capture employed the immunoSEQ multiplex PCR assay. Rearranged TCR beta chain sequences were amplified using the hsTCRB Kit according to the manufacturer's protocol. Sequencing of TCRB libraries was carried out on an Illumina MiSeq. Processing in the source paper ran as follows. The proprietary platform of the kit vendor was used for demultiplexing, trimming and gene mapping. What TCRdb holds here is the immuneACCESS table cut down to in-frame rearrangements. Part of the clones is not present; checked against another copy, under half of the missing clones reflect an unresolved V gene, and the others are unexplained. V and J calls and clone size are as listed in that table; D and trimming were resolved from the DNA. The sample contains about 41,000 clones, 80% to 90% of them found a single time. Of the sample, 1.5% falls within the top ten clones.

The clonotype comes from a man aged 40-55 years with glioma. Recombination joined TRBV7-8 with TRBJ1-4, with 8 middle bases fitting TRBD1. The source material was PBMCs, sampled from a glioma patient whose treatment included an IDH1 peptide vaccine. The DNA sequence follows: TGTGCCAGCAAGATTACAGGGGGTGGGGAAAAACTGTTTTTT. The resulting protein is CASKITGGGEKLFF.